A single sample gave rise to the 14 T cell receptor beta chains below, sequenced in a study of human T cells and chemical hapten exposure. Time point in this sample: patch test 3, about 24 weeks after DPC sensitization. Treatment specified: therapeutic diphenylcyclopropenone sensitization with weekly scalp DPC. TCRdb re-called the RACE reads with MiXCR, one entry per CDR3 protein. In the table there are tens of thousands of distinct CDR3 sequences, approximately 9.9% of which are singletons. This material consisted of whole blood, taken in connection with sensitization to the hapten diphenylcyclopropenone (DPC). The receptors were sampled from a woman aged 40 to 49 with alopecia areata. Some clones in this sample may be carry-over from other donors' samples.

This clonotype was seen ten or more times. The chain combines TRBV4-1 with TRBJ2-3; the D call may be TRBD1 or TRBD2 (7 bases each). The V and J ends lost 4 bases and 4 bases respectively, with 21 bases between them. Germline loops: CDR1 MGHRA, CDR2 YSYEKL. This CDR3 contains 17 residues. The CDR3: CASSLRGTAGNPDTQYF. Here the CDR3 DNA reads TGCGCCAGCAGCCTCAGAGGGACAGCGGGGAATCCAGATACGCAGTATTTT.

This clonotype occurred many times. The chain has TRBV18 and TRBJ1-2; D may be TRBD1 (6 bases). The CDR3 covers 16 residues. From germline, CDR1 is KGHSH and CDR2 LQKENI. Trimming stripped 0 bases from V and 5 bases from J, with 16 bases between. Written as DNA, the CDR3 is TGTGCCAGCTCACCACCGGCCGGGCCGGGACATTATGGCTACACCTTC. This translates into CASSPPAGPGHYGYTF.

The chain uses TRBV20-1 and TRBJ2-3; no firm D call. V was shortened by 3 bases and J by 0 bases, with 10 bases between the two germline ends. Germline-derived CDR1 and CDR2 are DFQATT and SNEGSKA (reference sequence). The CDR3 extends over 14 amino acids. The CDR3 loop reads CSASEGYSTDTQYF. The DNA for the CDR3 is TGCAGTGCTAGTGAAGGTTATAGCACAGATACGCAGTATTTT.

This clonotype has a count of ten or more. The genes are TRBV20-1 and TRBJ1-2, with TRBD1 identical over 11 bases. The germline gives CDR1 DFQATT, CDR2 SNEGSKA (reference sequence). The V and J ends lost 4 bases and 4 bases, in that order; junction bases with no gene match: 8. This CDR3 has 15 residues. DNA for the CDR3: TGCAGTGCTAACCCGGGACAGGGGGAGGGCTATGGCTACACCTTC. The encoded protein is CSANPGQGEGYGYTF.

This clonotype was counted at least ten times. The chain uses TRBV20-1 and TRBJ1-1; 8 bases agree with TRBD1. The CDR3 sequence is 13 residues long. Germline CDR1 and CDR2: DFQATT and SNEGSKA (reference sequence). V lost 3 bases and J lost 5; bases outside the gene matches: 5. The CDR3 nucleotides are TGCAGTGCTAGGGCAGGGGGCGCGACTGAAGCTTTCTTT. Translation: CSARAGGATEAFF.

This clonotype was detected ten times or more. The genes are TRBV6-1 and TRBJ2-3, with D maybe TRBD1 (5 bases). The V end lost 5 bases, the J end lost 2 bases, and 14 bases lay between the germline ends. The CDR3 spans 15 residues. The germline V gene encodes CDR1 MNHNS and CDR2 SASEGT. The CDR3 coding sequence is TGTGCCAGCAGTTTTCGACAGCCGGACACAGATACGCAGTATTTT. Amino acid sequence: CASSFRQPDTDTQYF.

This clonotype was picked up many times. The rearrangement links TRBV6-1 to TRBJ2-7; tentative D call: TRBD1 (5 bases). The ends were cut back, 4 bases at V and 3 bases at J, with 10 bases in the middle. This CDR3 spans 13 amino acids. Germline-derived CDR1 and CDR2 are MNHNS and SASEGT. CDR3 coding DNA: TGTGCCAGCAGTGTGACAGCATACTACGAGCAGTACTTC. Protein: CASSVTAYYEQYF.

V usage is TRBV6-4 and J usage is TRBJ1-6; 11 bases match TRBD1. This CDR3 contains 14 residues. Trimming at V came to 2 bases and at J to 9 bases, leaving 0 bases not matched to a gene. Germline-derived CDR1 and CDR2 are MRHNA and SNTAGT. CDR3 sequence: CASSDGTGGSPLHF. The CDR3, as DNA: TGTGCCAGCAGTGACGGGACAGGGGGTTCACCCCTCCACTTT.

This clonotype was counted a few times. V is TRBV12-3 or TRBV12-4 and J is TRBJ2-3; D is unclear. CDR3 size: 12 residues. V was cut by 7 bases and J by 11 bases, with 16 bases left in between. The CDR3 sequence is CASTPGRTVQYF. The CDR3 DNA reads as TGTGCCAGCACCCCTGGAAGGACGGTGCAGTATTTT.

The V and J genes are TRBV4-1 and TRBJ2-1; no firm D call. The CDR3 consists of 16 residues. Trimming took off 2 bases at V and 8 bases at J, with 19 bases between the two ends. Germline V gene data show CDR1 as MGHRA and CDR2 as YSYEKL. In DNA form, the CDR3 reads TGCGCCAGCAGCCAACTGAATCTCCTAGTGTACGATGAGCAGTTCTTC. Protein: CASSQLNLLVYDEQFF.

This clonotype was recorded many times. The chain links TRBV20-1 to TRBJ2-5; D gene ambiguous. Germline V gene sequence: CDR1 DFQATT, CDR2 SNEGSKA (reference sequence). V lost 0 bases, J lost 3 bases, and 14 bases lay in between. The CDR3 consists of 15 residues. The DNA of the CDR3 is TGCAGTGCTAGAGATCTGAGTCAGGCGGAAGAGACCCAGTACTTC. Translated, it gives CSARDLSQAEETQYF.

The chain has TRBV5-4 and TRBJ1-3, with a possible D match to TRBD1 (6 bases). Per germline, CDR1 SGHNT and CDR2 YYREEE (reference sequence). The CDR3 consists of 16 residues. V lost 3 bases, J lost 4 bases, and 17 bases lay in between. The CDR3 loop reads CASSSPGGLMGNTIYF. The CDR3 DNA is TGTGCCAGCAGCTCCCCCGGGGGGCTCATGGGAAACACCATATATTTT.

This clonotype was seen repeatedly, ten times or more. This chain joins TRBV29-1 and TRBJ1-2; a weak D match, TRBD1 (5 bases). This CDR3 has 12 residues. V was shortened by 5 bases and J by 6 bases, with 13 bases between the two germline ends. CDR1 is SQVTM, CDR2 ANQGSEA, per germline. Here the CDR3 reads CSVFAGDDGYTF. In DNA, the CDR3 is TGCAGCGTTTTTGCTGGGGACGATGGCTACACCTTC.

Only a few counts were recorded for this clonotype. The V gene is TRBV5-1, the J gene TRBJ1-1; maybe TRBD1 (6 bases). This CDR3 contains 15 residues. Trimming left V 4 bases short and J 1 base short, with 14 bases between. Germline V CDR1 and CDR2: SGHRS, YFSETQ. The CDR3 protein is CASSEQGVENTEAFF. In DNA form, the CDR3 reads TGCGCCAGCAGCGAACAGGGCGTGGAGAACACTGAAGCTTTCTTT.